Listed here are 21 T cell receptor beta chains from one sample, sequenced in a study of blood T cell repertoires in COVID-19. Only in-frame clones appear in the TCRdb table, and some are missing; sequencing was by immunoSEQ multiplex PCR. The sample lists around 380,000 clones, about 80% seen once, with over 0.95% in the top ten. Sequenced sample: peripheral blood. The receptors here all came from a human donor with acute or convalescent COVID-19. The donor label of this sample is uncertain.

The chain couples TRBV30 to TRBJ1-3, with 9 bases aligning to TRBD1. Germline CDR1 reads GTSNPN; CDR2 reads SVGIG (reference sequence). V lost 3 bases, J lost 4 bases, and 4 bases stayed unmatched. This CDR3 region has 14 residues. The CDR3 nucleotides read TGTGCCTGGAGACGGACAGGGGTGGGAAACACCATATATTTT. Translation gives CAWRRTGVGNTIYF.

This chain links TRBV28 with TRBJ2-5; 8 positions agree with TRBD2. The germline V gene has CDR1 MDHEN and CDR2 SYDVKM. The CDR3 contains 13 residues. Trimming removed 7 bases from V and 7 bases from J; junction bases left unmatched: 8. CDR3: CASIRGAGGTQYF. CDR3 nucleotide sequence: TGTGCCAGCATCCGCGGGGCGGGGGGGACCCAGTACTTC.

This sequence joins TRBV2 and TRBJ1-5; D not resolved. Looked up from germline, CDR1 is SNHLY and CDR2 is FYNNEI. There are 15 residues in the CDR3. V was shortened by 6 bases and J by 5 bases, with 17 bases between the two germline ends. The CDR3 spells CASRPGRVGDQPQHF. The DNA of the CDR3 is TGTGCCAGCAGACCCGGGCGGGTCGGCGATCAGCCCCAGCATTTT.

This clone was seen once. This chain joins TRBV9 and TRBJ1-3; TRBD1 matches at 7 bases. CDR3 size: 18 residues. Germline CDR1 is SGDLS and CDR2 is YYNGEE. V dropped 6 bases and J dropped 2; count of bases not matched to a gene: 17. The DNA of the CDR3 is TGTGCCAGCACACCACTTCATCGACAGGGACACACTGGAAACACCATATATTTT. This encodes CASTPLHRQGHTGNTIYF.

The rearrangement uses TRBV7-2 and TRBJ1-1; D unclear. This CDR3 has 14 amino acids. Germline lookup yields CDR1 SGHTA and CDR2 FQGNSA. The V gene lost 2 bases and the J gene lost 2 bases, with 9 bases spanning the gap. The CDR3 DNA sequence: TGTGCCAGCAGCTTAATGGCGGGAAACACTGAAGCTTTCTTT. Translating gives CASSLMAGNTEAFF.

The chain has TRBV2 and TRBJ1-2; D is undetermined. This CDR3 contains 12 residues. Trimming left V 10 bases short and J 7 bases short, with 16 bases between. Per germline, CDR1 SNHLY and CDR2 FYNNEI. In DNA, the CDR3 is TGTGCCACCACTGTCAGCGCGAGTGGCTACACCTTC. The encoded protein is CATTVSASGYTF.

The chain is built from TRBV5-4 and TRBJ2-5, with 8 bases identical to TRBD2. Per germline, CDR1 SGHNT and CDR2 YYREEE (reference sequence). The CDR3 has 13 residues. The ends lost 5 bases at V and 4 bases at J; junction bases unmatched: 4. The CDR3 nucleotides are TGTGCCAGCAGTCGGGAGGGCCGAGAGACCCAGTACTTC. The encoded protein is CASSREGRETQYF.

This CDR3 is CASSRGTGTEAFF. Here the CDR3 DNA reads TGCGCCAGCAGCCGAGGGACAGGGACTGAAGCTTTCTTT. This chain uses TRBV5-1 with TRBJ1-1; 9 nucleotides line up with TRBD1. From germline, CDR1 is SGHRS and CDR2 YFSETQ. J gave up 5 bases and V 4 bases, and 3 bases lay outside the gene matches. The CDR3 is made up of 13 amino acids.

This rearrangement joins TRBV11-2 to TRBJ1-6; TRBD1 aligns across 7 bases. This CDR3 comprises 14 residues. CDR1 and CDR2 (germline): SGHAT, FQNNGV. J was trimmed by 7 bases and V by 5 bases; bases with no gene match: 5. The CDR3 loop reads CASSQSGGNSPLHF. CDR3 nucleotide sequence: TGTGCCAGCAGCCAGTCAGGGGGAAATTCACCCCTCCACTTT.

This clone was seen just once. The chain has TRBV20-1 and TRBJ2-7; D perhaps matches TRBD2 (6 bases). Trimming shortened V by 6 bases and J by 5 bases, and 11 bases separated the two germline ends. CDR1 is DFQATT, CDR2 SNEGSKA, per germline (reference sequence). The length of the CDR3 is 11 residues. CDR3 sequence (DNA): TGCAGTGCAGAGTCGGGGGACGAGCAGTACTTC. It translates to CSAESGDEQYF.

V usage is TRBV5-1 and J usage is TRBJ2-7, with TRBD2 matching 15 bases. The V segment lost 4 bases and the J segment 2 bases; nucleotides outside the gene matches: 13. Germline CDR1 and CDR2: SGHRS and YFSETQ. The CDR3 has 19 amino acids. In DNA form, the CDR3 reads TGCGCCAGCAGCAGAGGACTAGCGGGAGGGATACTGTACCCCTACGAGCAGTACTTC. It codes for CASSRGLAGGILYPYEQYF. The variable domain in full, with the rest retrieved from reference TRBV5-1 and TRBJ2-7, is KAGVTQTPRYLIKTRGQQVTLSCSPISGHRSVSWYQQTPGQGLQFLFEYFSETQRNKGNFPGRFSGRQFSNSRSEMNVSTLELGDSALYLCASSRGLAGGILYPYEQYFGPGTRLTVT.

This clone was found a few times. V is TRBV28 and J is TRBJ2-7; TRBD2 matches at 8 bases. The CDR3 sequence is 16 residues long. The germline V gene encodes CDR1 MDHEN and CDR2 SYDVKM. V lost 5 bases to trimming and J lost 5 bases; unmatched junction nucleotides: 14. CDR3 in amino acids: CASSPVAGTRNHEQYF. As DNA, the CDR3 is TGTGCCAGCAGTCCTGTGGCGGGGACTAGGAACCACGAGCAGTACTTC.

The V and J genes are TRBV5-1 and TRBJ2-1; D may be TRBD2 (6 bases). The CDR3 is 15 amino acids. Germline lookup yields CDR1 SGHRS and CDR2 YFSETQ. V lost 5 bases, J lost 0 bases, and 12 bases lay in between. The CDR3 spells CASSRDGSSYNEQFF. CDR3 bases: TGCGCCAGCAGTCGGGACGGGAGCTCCTACAATGAGCAGTTCTTC.

V gene TRBV15 combines with J gene TRBJ1-1, with D possibly being TRBD1 (6 bases). V was pared by 0 bases and J by 6 bases, with 23 bases between. The length of the CDR3 is 18 residues. The germline CDR1 and CDR2 sequences are LNHNV and YYDKDF (reference sequence). CDR3 DNA: TGTGCCACCAGCAGAGATCCAGCCAGGGGCATAGCTCGATCTGAAGCTTTCTTT. It codes for CATSRDPARGIARSEAFF.

The rearrangement joins TRBV2 to TRBJ1-5, with D possibly matching TRBD1 (5 bases). The CDR3 spans 13 residues. Deletions cut 6 bases from V and 11 bases from J, with 17 bases between. Germline V gives CDR1 SNHLY, CDR2 FYNNEI. CDR3 coding DNA: TGTGCCAGCAGGGACGACAGCGCCCGGTCCCAGCATTTT. Translating it yields CASRDDSARSQHF.

This clone was detected once. The chain employs TRBV14 and TRBJ1-2; D unclear. V lost 3 bases and J lost 7, with 9 bases in between. The CDR3 totals 12 residues. Per the germline V gene, CDR1 is SGHDN and CDR2 is FVKESK. DNA of the CDR3: TGTGCCAGCAGCCATGGCGGTTTTGGCTACACCTTC. It specifies CASSHGGFGYTF.

This clone has just a few counts. The chain recombines TRBV25-1 with TRBJ2-1; possible D gene TRBD1, 5 bases. The V end lost 1 base, the J end lost 8 bases, and 9 bases lay between the germline ends. Germline CDR1 reads MGHDK; CDR2 reads SYGVNS. This CDR3 contains 13 residues. Here the CDR3 DNA reads TGTGCCAGCAGTGAATTCCCCAGGGATGAGCAGTTCTTC. Protein sequence: CASSEFPRDEQFF.

This chain links TRBV3-1 (or the pseudogene TRBV3-2) with TRBJ2-7, with a weak D call TRBD2 (6 bases). This CDR3 is 15 amino acids long. With 1 base removed from V and 1 base from J, the gap between germline ends came to 11 bases. Germline V lookup: CDR1 LGHDT, CDR2 YNNKEL (reference sequence). The CDR3 is CASSQGDWSSYEQYF. The CDR3 nucleotides read TGTGCCAGCAGCCAAGGGGACTGGTCATCCTACGAGCAGTACTTC.

The chain carries TRBV10-3 and TRBJ2-1; 7 bases agree with TRBD2. V lost 2 bases, J lost 9 bases, and 10 bases stayed unmatched. Looked up from germline, CDR1 is ENHRY and CDR2 is SYGVKD. The CDR3 totals 15 residues. CDR3 sequence: CAISEDRLAAGEQFF. DNA of the CDR3: TGTGCCATCAGTGAGGATAGGCTAGCGGCCGGTGAGCAGTTCTTC.

The chain employs TRBV3-1 (or the pseudogene TRBV3-2) and TRBJ1-2; D may be TRBD1 (6 bases). CDR1 is LGHDT, CDR2 YNNKEL, per germline (reference sequence). Trimming cost V 0 bases and J 1 base, with 12 bases left between them. The CDR3 has 16 amino acids. CDR3 nucleotide sequence: TGTGCCAGCAGCCAAGATCTAGGCAGGGGTAACTATGGCTACACCTTC. As protein: CASSQDLGRGNYGYTF.

CDR3 residues: CASSPPPLRSEQYF. The CDR3 DNA reads as TGTGCCAGCAGCCCACCCCCACTACGTAGCGAGCAGTACTTC. The rearrangement joins TRBV5-6 to TRBJ2-7; no definite D call. This CDR3 is 14 amino acids long. Germline CDR1 SGHDT, CDR2 YYEEEE. The germline V and J ends were trimmed by 4 bases and 6 bases, with 17 bases remaining between them. The variable domain in full, with the rest retrieved from reference TRBV5-6 and TRBJ2-7, is DAGVTQSPTHLIKTRGQQVTLRCSPKSGHDTVSWYQQALGQGPQFIFQYYEEEERQRGNFPDRFSGHQFPNYSSELNVNALLLGDSALYLCASSPPPLRSEQYFGPGTRLTVT.